This T cell receptor beta chain was profiled in a study of long-term antiretroviral therapy in people with HIV. Turning to the study itself: The earliest specimens came about a decade ahead of the 2015 immediate-ART recommendation.

This clone has just one count. This CDR3 spans 20 amino acids. The trim removed 1 base at V and 7 bases at J, leaving 25 bases unmatched. Germline CDR1 and CDR2: SGHNT and YYREEE (reference sequence). This was the immunoSEQ v3.0 assay at survey level. Sequencing was performed with immunoSEQ multiplex PCR; in TCRdb, only in-frame clones are kept and a portion is missing. The sample consists of fewer than 30,000 clones, about 86% of them appearing once. The chain has TRBV5-4 and TRBJ2-5, with 7 nucleotides matching TRBD1. The receptor was derived from a woman in her twenties or thirties with HIV. Sample: unsorted PBMCs, taken 0.8 years after starting antiretroviral therapy. CDR3 DNA: TGTGCCAGCAGCTTGAGTGCGAGGGTAGTTGGGGGTGATCCAGGGGGGACCCAGTACTTC. This gives the protein CASSLSARVVGGDPGGTQYF.